The 32 T cell receptor beta chains below were found in one sample sequenced in a study of OX40 agonist ivuxolimab in advanced cancers. Measured with immunoSEQ multiplex PCR; TCRdb has only the in-frame clones, and not every one. Counted here are some 70,000 clones, approximately 90% occurring once; the ten biggest clones make up around 2.2%. Sample: CD4+ or CD8+ T cells sorted from blood, taken in a trial of the OX40 agonist ivuxolimab. The receptors were sampled from an adult with an advanced solid tumor such as melanoma, head and neck, liver or kidney cancer.

The chain is built from TRBV29-1 and TRBJ2-7, with TRBD1 as a possible D gene (5 bases). Germline V gene data show CDR1 as SQVTM and CDR2 as ANQGSEA. Trimming cost V 4 bases and J 5 bases, with 9 bases left between them. The length of the CDR3 is 11 residues. Written as DNA, the CDR3 is TGCAGCGTTGTAAGGGGCCACGAGCAGTACTTC. As protein: CSVVRGHEQYF.

V and J are TRBV7-2 and TRBJ2-5; D remains unclear. Germline CDR1 is SGHTA and CDR2 is FQGNSA. The CDR3 has 12 amino acids. Trimming left V 1 base short and J 6 bases short, with 6 bases between. CDR3 sequence (DNA): TGTGCCAGCAGCTTAGTCATTCAGACCCAGTACTTC. As protein: CASSLVIQTQYF.

V usage is TRBV28 and J usage is TRBJ1-5, with D possibly matching TRBD1 (5 bases). CDR1 MDHEN and CDR2 SYDVKM come from the germline V gene. The CDR3 extends over 12 amino acids. The germline V and J ends were trimmed by 7 bases and 7 bases, with 11 bases remaining between them. The CDR3 sequence: CASKGGDQPQHF. The CDR3 nucleotides read TGTGCCAGCAAAGGAGGGGACCAGCCCCAGCATTTT.

This chain joins TRBV11-2 and TRBJ1-1, with D unclear. The CDR3 length is 14 residues. The germline gives CDR1 SGHAT, CDR2 FQNNGV. V was shortened by 1 base and J by 2 bases, with 8 bases between the two germline ends. The CDR3 bases are TGTGCCAGCAGCTTAGCGTTGCGCAACACTGAAGCTTTCTTT. Protein sequence: CASSLALRNTEAFF.

CDR3 protein: CATSRGPSGGTDTQYF. The CDR3 nucleotides read TGTGCCACCAGCAGAGGCCCTAGCGGGGGCACAGATACGCAGTATTTT. The gene calls are TRBV15 and TRBJ2-3; 9 bases agree with TRBD2. The CDR3 totals 16 residues. Germline V gene sequence: CDR1 LNHNV, CDR2 YYDKDF (reference sequence). Unmatched junction bases numbered 3, after V lost 1 base and J lost 1 base.

V usage is TRBV5-4 and J usage is TRBJ1-4; possible D gene TRBD1, 6 bases. V lost 0 bases, J lost 7 bases, and 13 bases lay in between. The germline CDR1 and CDR2 sequences are SGHNT and YYREEE (reference sequence). This CDR3 contains 15 residues. CDR3 sequence: CASSLVGGRAEKLFF. The CDR3 DNA reads TGTGCCAGCAGCTTGGTAGGGGGACGCGCTGAAAAACTGTTTTTT.

V gene TRBV25-1 combines with J gene TRBJ2-7; 11 bases are a match to TRBD2. This CDR3 comprises 18 residues. With 6 bases clipped from V and 3 bases from J, the junction kept 16 bases outside the gene matches. Per germline, CDR1 MGHDK and CDR2 SYGVNS. CDR3 in DNA: TGTGCCAGCAGCCCCGGGACTAGCGGAGCCTCGTTCCACTACGAGCAGTACTTC. This codes for CASSPGTSGASFHYEQYF.

J is TRBJ2-3 and V is TRBV13; D is undetermined. V lost 2 bases, J lost 8 bases, and 8 bases lay in between. Per germline, CDR1 PRHDT and CDR2 FYEKMQ (reference sequence). The CDR3 contains 12 residues. CDR3 coding DNA: TGTGCCAGCAGCTTACCAGGTGGTACGCAGTATTTT. It is translated as CASSLPGGTQYF. The full variable domain, with the rest looked up from reference TRBV13 and TRBJ2-3, is AAGVIQSPRHLIKEKRETATLKCYPIPRHDTVYWYQQGPGQDPQFLISFYEKMQSDKGSIPDRFSAQQFSDYHSELNMSSLELGDSALYFCASSLPGGTQYFGPGTRLTVL.

This chain joins TRBV27 and TRBJ2-6; D call uncertain. V was cut by 3 bases and J by 4 bases, with 7 bases left in between. CDR1 is MNHEY and CDR2 is SMNVEV in the germline V gene (reference sequence). This CDR3 has 14 amino acids. DNA of the CDR3: TGTGCCAGCAGTTTGGTCGCCGGGGCCAACGTCCTGACTTTC. Translated: CASSLVAGANVLTF.

The chain recombines TRBV27 with TRBJ2-7, with 9 bases matching TRBD1. The V gene's germline CDR1 is MNHEY and CDR2 SMNVEV (reference sequence). J was trimmed by 6 bases and V by 2 bases; bases with no gene match: 2. This CDR3 contains 13 residues. CDR3 loop: CASSLETGGEQYF. CDR3 nucleotides: TGTGCCAGCAGTTTAGAGACAGGGGGCGAGCAGTACTTC.

The chain joins TRBV27 to TRBJ1-6; D unresolved. Trimming left V 4 bases short and J 4 bases short, with 2 bases between. This CDR3 contains 12 residues. The V gene's germline CDR1 is MNHEY and CDR2 SMNVEV (reference sequence). DNA of the CDR3: TGTGCCAGCAGTTCGTATAATTCACCCCTCCACTTT. Residues: CASSSYNSPLHF.

The chain carries TRBV27 and TRBJ1-6, with D perhaps matching TRBD1 (6 bases). The germline V gene has CDR1 MNHEY and CDR2 SMNVEV (reference sequence). V was cut by 10 bases and J by 4 bases, with 11 bases left in between. The CDR3 length is 13 residues. CDR3 coding DNA: TGTGCCACCTCAGGGGCATATAATTCACCCCTCCACTTT. This sequence encodes CATSGAYNSPLHF.

V gene TRBV11-3 combines with J gene TRBJ2-7; a weak D match, TRBD1 (5 bases). Between the trimmed V and J ends, which lost 5 bases and 5 bases, there was a span of 16 bases. The germline CDR1 and CDR2 sequences are SGHNT and YENEEA. CDR3 length: 14 residues. In nucleotides, the CDR3 is TGTGCCAGCAGCCTGTATAGGCAGGGTGACGAGCAGTACTTC. Its translation: CASSLYRQGDEQYF.

The rearrangement links TRBV19 to TRBJ2-3; D remains unclear. The CDR3 covers 16 residues. Germline assignment: CDR1 LNHDA and CDR2 SQIVND (reference sequence). The V gene lost 2 bases and the J gene lost 0 bases, with 12 bases spanning the gap. The DNA of the CDR3 is TGTGCCAGTAGTATATGGAACATTCCTAGCACAGATACGCAGTATTTT. Its protein is CASSIWNIPSTDTQYF. Full variable domain (rest looked up from reference TRBV19 and TRBJ2-3): DGGITQSPKYLFRKEGQNVTLSCEQNLNHDAMYWYRQDPGQGLRLIYYSQIVNDFQKGDIAEGYSVSREKKESFPLTVTSAQKNPTAFYLCASSIWNIPSTDTQYFGPGTRLTVL.

The CDR3 DNA sequence: TGTGCCAGCAGTTTCGGACAGCTGTGGACAGATACGCAGTATTTT. This codes for CASSFGQLWTDTQYF. The chain recombines TRBV27 with TRBJ2-3, with D perhaps TRBD1 (6 bases). The ends were cut back, 3 bases at V and 3 bases at J, with 13 bases in the middle. This CDR3 has 15 amino acids. Germline V gives CDR1 MNHEY, CDR2 SMNVEV (reference sequence).

This chain links TRBV11-1 with TRBJ2-1, with TRBD2 matching 7 bases. The CDR3 spans 12 residues. Germline V CDR1 and CDR2: SGHAT, FQDESV (reference sequence). V shed 5 bases, J shed 13 bases, and the junction held 8 bases outside the gene matches. CDR3 residues: CASSPSGEIQFF. The CDR3 DNA sequence: TGTGCCAGCAGCCCAAGCGGGGAGATCCAGTTCTTC.

V usage is TRBV2 and J usage is TRBJ2-7, with 12 bases that match TRBD2. The ends lost 5 bases at V and 4 bases at J; junction bases unmatched: 6. The CDR3 sequence is 15 residues long. In germline, CDR1 is SNHLY, CDR2 FYNNEI. The CDR3 sequence: CASSPRTSGVYEQYF. In DNA form, the CDR3 reads TGTGCCAGCAGTCCCCGGACTAGCGGGGTGTACGAGCAGTACTTC.

In nucleotides, the CDR3 is TGTGCCAGCAGCGTAGGAGGACTACAAGAGACCCAGTACTTC. It specifies CASSVGGLQETQYF. J is TRBJ2-5 and V is TRBV9; possibly TRBD2 for D (6 bases). Trimming took off 0 bases at V and 2 bases at J, with 8 bases between the two ends. The CDR3 runs to 14 residues. Germline assignment: CDR1 SGDLS and CDR2 YYNGEE.

Turning to this clone: This CDR3 is missing its conserved last phenylalanine or tryptophan, likely due to a read error. V usage is TRBV6-5 and J usage is TRBJ1-1, with 8 bases matching TRBD1. CDR3 length: 15 amino acids. The V gene's germline CDR1 is MNHEY and CDR2 SVGAGI. The J segment lost 5 bases and the V segment lost 6 bases, leaving 11 bases of the junction unmatched. The CDR3 DNA sequence: TGTGCCAGCAGGCTGAACAGGGGGTTTGGGACTGAAGCTTTCCTT. Protein sequence: CASRLNRGFGTEAFL.

The chain employs TRBV5-4 and TRBJ2-7; 12 bases are shared with TRBD2. The CDR3 extends over 16 amino acids. After removal of 4 bases from V and 0 bases from J, the junction contained 5 bases not matched to a gene. CDR1 and CDR2 (germline): SGHNT, YYREEE (reference sequence). CDR3 DNA sequence: TGTGCCAGCAGCCCGGGGACTAGCGGGCGCTCCTACGAGCAGTACTTC. Its protein is CASSPGTSGRSYEQYF.

The rearrangement links TRBV28 to TRBJ2-3; tentative D call: TRBD2 (6 bases). This CDR3 comprises 15 residues. Trimming removed 4 bases at V and 2 bases at J, with 13 bases between. CDR1 and CDR2 from the germline V gene are MDHEN and SYDVKM. The CDR3 DNA sequence: TGTGCCAGCAGTTCATCCGGGACTTACACAGATACGCAGTATTTT. It codes for CASSSSGTYTDTQYF.

The genes are TRBV5-1 and TRBJ2-2, with D perhaps matching TRBD2 (6 bases). The CDR3 totals 14 residues. Trimming removed 1 base from V and 5 bases from J, with 9 bases in between. The germline V gene encodes CDR1 SGHRS and CDR2 YFSETQ. The CDR3: CASSLRGGTGELFF. The CDR3 DNA is TGCGCCAGCAGCTTGCGGGGAGGAACCGGGGAGCTGTTTTTT.

The V gene is TRBV29-1, the J gene TRBJ2-1; 7 bases match TRBD1. V gave up 8 bases and J gave up 4 bases; unmatched junction bases: 14. The germline V gene has CDR1 SQVTM and CDR2 ANQGSEA. The CDR3 has 15 residues. The CDR3 here is CSLRRGQGRYNEQFF. DNA of the CDR3: TGCAGCCTCCGAAGGGGGCAGGGAAGATACAATGAGCAGTTCTTC.

V and J are TRBV15 and TRBJ1-5; D is undetermined. Germline V lookup: CDR1 LNHNV, CDR2 YYDKDF (reference sequence). V lost 1 base, J lost 0 bases, and 7 bases lay in between. The CDR3 has 15 residues. The CDR3 DNA reads as TGTGCCACCAGCAGAGTAAGGAATAGCAATCAGCCCCAGCATTTT. Encoded protein: CATSRVRNSNQPQHF.

The V and J genes are TRBV6-1 and TRBJ1-1; D remains ambiguous. CDR1 is MNHNS, CDR2 SASEGT, per germline. This CDR3 comprises 12 residues. The germline V and J ends were trimmed by 5 bases and 0 bases, with 4 bases remaining between them. The chain's CDR3 is CASSRLNTEAFF. The CDR3 coding sequence is TGTGCCAGCAGTCGGCTGAACACTGAAGCTTTCTTT.

This chain links TRBV11-2 with TRBJ2-1; 10 nucleotides align to TRBD2. The CDR3 spans 15 residues. The V segment lost 5 bases and the J segment 6 bases; nucleotides outside the gene matches: 7. The germline V gene has CDR1 SGHAT and CDR2 FQNNGV. The CDR3 DNA sequence: TGTGCCAGCAGCCAAACAGCGGGGGGGCTCAATGAGCAGTTCTTC. Translated: CASSQTAGGLNEQFF.

The CDR3 sequence is CASSGEGQGSQPQHF. For the CDR3, the DNA is TGTGCCAGCAGTGGAGAGGGACAGGGCTCTCAGCCCCAGCATTTT. The rearrangement joins TRBV2 to TRBJ1-5, with 9 bases that match TRBD1. The ends lost 4 bases at V and 6 bases at J; junction bases unmatched: 7. Germline V gene lookup returns CDR1 SNHLY and CDR2 FYNNEI. The CDR3 is 15 amino acids.

V usage is TRBV27 and J usage is TRBJ2-3; no definite D call. In germline, CDR1 is MNHEY, CDR2 SMNVEV (reference sequence). The V and J ends lost 4 bases and 1 base respectively, with 3 bases between them. This CDR3 contains 12 residues. The CDR3 DNA is TGTGCCAGCAGTTCCCGCACAGATACGCAGTATTTT. Translating gives CASSSRTDTQYF.

CDR3 protein: CASSLRVGYEQYF. The CDR3 DNA is TGTGCCAGCAGCTTAAGGGTCGGGTACGAGCAGTACTTC. This sequence joins TRBV11-3 and TRBJ2-7; D ambiguous. Between the trimmed V and J ends, which lost 2 bases and 4 bases, there was a span of 9 bases. From germline, CDR1 is SGHNT and CDR2 YENEEA. The CDR3 consists of 13 residues.

This clone was seen a single time. This chain connects TRBV7-2 to TRBJ1-5, with TRBD1 matching over 7 bases. Germline CDR1 reads SGHTA; CDR2 reads FQGNSA. Unmatched junction bases numbered 6, after V lost 3 bases and J lost 4 bases. The CDR3 is made up of 15 amino acids. CDR3 nucleotides: TGTGCCAGCAGCTTGCAGGGGGGGTGGAATCAGCCCCAGCATTTT. Its translation is CASSLQGGWNQPQHF.

The genes are TRBV9 and TRBJ1-1; maybe TRBD1 (5 bases). Germline loops: CDR1 SGDLS, CDR2 YYNGEE. V shed 4 bases and J shed 3 bases, with 10 bases lying between them. The CDR3 sequence is 13 residues long. The CDR3 nucleotides are TGTGCCAGCAGCTTCGACAGCTACACTGAAGCTTTCTTT. Translation gives CASSFDSYTEAFF.

J is TRBJ1-3 and V is TRBV4-2; no clear D gene. Trimming shortened V by 3 bases and J by 4 bases, and 10 bases separated the two germline ends. From germline, CDR1 is LGHNA and CDR2 YNFKEQ. The CDR3 spans 14 residues. The CDR3 here is CASSHYMTGNTIYF. CDR3 coding DNA: TGTGCCAGCAGCCACTATATGACAGGAAACACCATATATTTT.